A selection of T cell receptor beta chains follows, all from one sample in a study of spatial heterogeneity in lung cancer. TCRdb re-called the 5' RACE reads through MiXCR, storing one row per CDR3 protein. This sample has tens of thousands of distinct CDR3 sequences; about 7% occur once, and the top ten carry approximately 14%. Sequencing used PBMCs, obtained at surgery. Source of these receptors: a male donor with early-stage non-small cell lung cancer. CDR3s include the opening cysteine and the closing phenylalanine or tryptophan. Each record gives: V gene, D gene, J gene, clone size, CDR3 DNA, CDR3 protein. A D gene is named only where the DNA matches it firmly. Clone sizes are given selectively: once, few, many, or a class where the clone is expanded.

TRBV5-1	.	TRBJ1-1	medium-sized	TGCGCCAGCAGCCCGCAGGTTCCGAACACTGAAGCTTTCTTT	CASSPQVPNTEAFF
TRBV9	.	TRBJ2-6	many	TGTGCCAGCAGCGTGCGATTATCTGGGGCCAACGTCCTGACTTTC	CASSVRLSGANVLTF
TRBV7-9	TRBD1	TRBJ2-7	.	TGTGCCAGCAGCACCTGGACAGGACGGGCCGGCGAGCAGTACTTC	CASSTWTGRAGEQYF
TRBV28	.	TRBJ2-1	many	TGTGCCAGCAGTTTTTTCTGGGATGAGCAGTTCTTC	CASSFFWDEQFF
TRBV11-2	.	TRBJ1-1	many	TGTGCCAGCAGCTTCCCAGGGATGAACACTGAAGCTTTCTTT	CASSFPGMNTEAFF
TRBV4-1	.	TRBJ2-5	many	TGCGCCAGCAGCCAAGATCATCTGGAATCGTACCAAGAGACCCAGTACTTC	CASSQDHLESYQETQYF
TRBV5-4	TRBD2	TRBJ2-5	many	TGTGCCAGCAGCCAACTGGGACTAGCGAATAAAGAGACCCAGTACTTC	CASSQLGLANKETQYF
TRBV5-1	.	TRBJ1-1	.	TGCGCCAGCAGCTTCGGGGGCGGGAACACTGAAGCTTTCTTT	CASSFGGGNTEAFF
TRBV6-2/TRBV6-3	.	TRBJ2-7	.	TGTGCCAGCAGTTACCACGGGGGAGAGCAGTACTTC	CASSYHGGEQYF
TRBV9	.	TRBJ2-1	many	TGTGCCAGCAGCCCCATCCCCGCTTGGTTCTACAATGAGCAGTTCTTC	CASSPIPAWFYNEQFF
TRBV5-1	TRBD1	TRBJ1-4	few	TGCGCCAGCAGCTTGGATGGGACAGGGAACGAAAAACTGTTTTTT	CASSLDGTGNEKLFF
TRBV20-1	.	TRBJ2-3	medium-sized	TGCAGTGCTAGCGGGGGCACAGATACGCAGTATTTT	CSASGGTDTQYF
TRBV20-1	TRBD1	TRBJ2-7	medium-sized	TGCAGTGCTAGAGACGCCGGGACAGGTCCGTACGAGCAGTACTTC	CSARDAGTGPYEQYF
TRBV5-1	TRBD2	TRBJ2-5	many	TGCGCCAGCAGCTTGAGTTTTGGGACTAGCCAGACCCAGTACTTC	CASSLSFGTSQTQYF
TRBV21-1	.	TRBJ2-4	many	TGTGCCAGCAACAATGGGACTCCAGCCAAAAACATTCAGTACTTC	CASNNGTPAKNIQYF
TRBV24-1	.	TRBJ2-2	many	TGTGCCACCAGTGACCCGACTCTACGCACCGGGGAGCTGTTTTTT	CATSDPTLRTGELFF
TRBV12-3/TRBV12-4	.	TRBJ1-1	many	TGTGCCAGCAGACCACCGGGACAGAACACTGAAGCTTTCTTT	CASRPPGQNTEAFF
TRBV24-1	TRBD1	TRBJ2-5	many	TGTGCCACCAGTGATCCAACTCCAGGGGGCGAGACCCAGTACTTC	CATSDPTPGGETQYF
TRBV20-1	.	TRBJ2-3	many	TGCAGTGCTAGAGGCGGGGCGGTGACAGATACGCAGTATTTT	CSARGGAVTDTQYF
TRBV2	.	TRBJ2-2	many	TGTGCCAGCAGTCTTCGGCGATCTAACACCGGGGAGCTGTTTTTT	CASSLRRSNTGELFF
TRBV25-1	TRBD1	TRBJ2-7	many	TGTGCCAGCAGTGAAGCAGGGGGCTCCTACGAGCAGTACTTC	CASSEAGGSYEQYF
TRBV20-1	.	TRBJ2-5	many	TGCAGTGCTAGCGACAACCTAGGGGAGACCCAGTACTTC	CSASDNLGETQYF
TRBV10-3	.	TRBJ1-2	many	TGTGCCATCAGTGATAGGCCAGGGGACTCTGGGGGCTTC	CAISDRPGDSGGF
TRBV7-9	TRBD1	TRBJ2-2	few	TGTGCCACCCAAGGAGGACAGGCGAGCACCGGGGAGCTGTTTTTT	CATQGGQASTGELFF
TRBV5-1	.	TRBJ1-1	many	TGCGCCAGCAGCTCCGCCTACCACAAGAACACTGAAGCTTTCTTT	CASSSAYHKNTEAFF
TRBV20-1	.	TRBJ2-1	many	TGCAGTGCTATTATTCCGGTTCGTCGCAGGGGGGGATACAATGAGCAGTTCTTC	CSAIIPVRRRGGYNEQFF
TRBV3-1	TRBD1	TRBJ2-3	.	TGTGCCAGCAGCGAGAGGACAGGGTCTAGCACAGATACGCAGTATTTT	CASSERTGSSTDTQYF
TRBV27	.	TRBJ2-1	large	TGTGCCAGCAGTTTAGCTCACCTATCCTACAATGAGCAGTTCTTC	CASSLAHLSYNEQFF
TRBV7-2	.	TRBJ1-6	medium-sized	TGTGCCAGCAGCTATGGTGGGGGCCGGGTATTATCACCCCTCCACTTT	CASSYGGGRVLSPLHF
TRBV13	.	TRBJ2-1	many	TGTGCCAGCAGCTTAGAAGTTAATGAGCAGTTCTTC	CASSLEVNEQFF
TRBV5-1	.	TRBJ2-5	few	TGCGCCAGCAGCCGTACGCAAGAGACCCAGTACTTC	CASSRTQETQYF
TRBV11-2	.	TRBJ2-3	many	TGTGCCAGCAGCGTAACACAGGGTGAAGGGTACAGGCAGTATTTT	CASSVTQGEGYRQYF
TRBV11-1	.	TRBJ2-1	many	TGTGCCAGCAGCTTAGACAGGGCGGAGCAGTTCTTC	CASSLDRAEQFF
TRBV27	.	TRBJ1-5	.	TGTGCCAGCAGCCCTATCGGACAGTTTAGCAATCAGCCCCAGCATTTT	CASSPIGQFSNQPQHF
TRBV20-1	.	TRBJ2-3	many	TGCAGTGCTAGAGTAGCGAGACCTAGCACAGATACGCAGTATTTT	CSARVARPSTDTQYF
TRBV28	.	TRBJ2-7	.	TGTGCCAGCCTTAGACATGGCTACGAGCAGTACTTC	CASLRHGYEQYF
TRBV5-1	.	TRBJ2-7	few	TGCGCCAGCAGCCCCGTCTTGGGGGAGAACTACGAGCAGTACTTC	CASSPVLGENYEQYF
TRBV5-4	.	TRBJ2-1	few	TGTGCCAGCAGCGCACCCGGCCGTGTCAATGAGCAGTTCTTC	CASSAPGRVNEQFF
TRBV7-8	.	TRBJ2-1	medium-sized	TGTGCCAGCAGCTTAGAAAGGCGGGGCAATGAGCAGTTCTTC	CASSLERRGNEQFF
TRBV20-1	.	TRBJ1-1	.	TGCAGTGCTAGCGGCCTGGGTAGAACTGAAGCTTTCTTT	CSASGLGRTEAFF
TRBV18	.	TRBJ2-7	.	TGTGCCAGCTCACTCGGGCCAGCAGCCGAGCAGTACTTC	CASSLGPAAEQYF
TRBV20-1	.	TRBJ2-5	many	TGCAGTGCTAGGGTGGTCGAGACCCAGTACTTC	CSARVVETQYF
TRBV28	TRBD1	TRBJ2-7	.	TGTGCCAGCACCCGGGACAGCACCTACGAGCAGTACTTC	CASTRDSTYEQYF
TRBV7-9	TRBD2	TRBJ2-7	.	TGTGCCAGCAGCCCCCCCACTAGCGGTATTTCCTACGAGCAGTACTTC	CASSPPTSGISYEQYF
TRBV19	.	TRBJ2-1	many	TGTGCCAGTAAAGGAAGTTCCTACAATGAGCAGTTCTTC	CASKGSSYNEQFF
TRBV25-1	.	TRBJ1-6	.	TGTGCCAGCACTCCGGACAGACTTAATTCACCCCTCCACTTT	CASTPDRLNSPLHF
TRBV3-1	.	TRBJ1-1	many	TGTGCCAGCAGCCAAAGGGCTTTGTCGGAAGCTTTCTTT	CASSQRALSEAFF
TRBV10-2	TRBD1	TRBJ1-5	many	TGCGCCAGCAAGCGGACAGGGGATGATCAGCCCCAGCATTTT	CASKRTGDDQPQHF
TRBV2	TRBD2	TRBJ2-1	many	TGTGCCAGCAGGCTACTAGCGGGACTTGGGAATGAGCAGTTCTTC	CASRLLAGLGNEQFF
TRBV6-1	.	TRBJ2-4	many	TGTGCCAGCAGCCGAGAAAGGGACATTCAGTACTTC	CASSRERDIQYF
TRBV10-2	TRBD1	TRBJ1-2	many	TGCGCCAGCAGTGAGATGGGACAGGGAACCGGCTACACCTTC	CASSEMGQGTGYTF
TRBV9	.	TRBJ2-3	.	TGTGCCAGCAGCGTAGAACGACAGGACAGCACAGATACGCAGTATTTT	CASSVERQDSTDTQYF